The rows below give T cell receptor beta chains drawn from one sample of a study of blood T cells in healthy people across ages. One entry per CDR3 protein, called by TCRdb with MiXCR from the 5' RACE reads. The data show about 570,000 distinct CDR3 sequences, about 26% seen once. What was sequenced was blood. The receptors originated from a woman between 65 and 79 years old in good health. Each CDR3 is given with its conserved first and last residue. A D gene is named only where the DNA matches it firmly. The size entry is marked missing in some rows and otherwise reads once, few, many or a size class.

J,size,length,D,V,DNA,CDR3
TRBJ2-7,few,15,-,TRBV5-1,TGCGCCAGCAGCTTGGCTACAGGGAAAGGCTCCGAGCAGTACTTC,CASSLATGKGSEQYF
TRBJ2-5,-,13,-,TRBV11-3,TGTGCCAGCAGCTTAGCGGCTAGCCCTGTTCAGTACTTC,CASSLAASPVQYF
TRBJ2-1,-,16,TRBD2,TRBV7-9,TGTGCCAGCAGCTACCATAGCGGGGGCTCCTACAATGAGCAGTTCTTC,CASSYHSGGSYNEQFF
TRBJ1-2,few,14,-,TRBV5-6,TGTGCCAGCAGCCCGGTCGGAGGAAACTATGGCTACACCTTC,CASSPVGGNYGYTF
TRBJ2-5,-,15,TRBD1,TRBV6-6,TGTGCCAGCAGTCTCGAGGGGACAGGTCAACAGACCCAGTACTTC,CASSLEGTGQQTQYF
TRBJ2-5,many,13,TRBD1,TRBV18,TGTGCCAGCTCGACAGGGTACCAAGAGACCCAGTACTTC,CASSTGYQETQYF
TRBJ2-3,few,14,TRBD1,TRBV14,TGTGCCAGCAGCTTCGGACAGGGAGGAGATACGCAGTATTTT,CASSFGQGGDTQYF
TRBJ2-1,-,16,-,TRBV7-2,TGTGCCAGCAGCCTGCGCTGGGGGGCGGATTCGGATGAGCAGTTCTTC,CASSLRWGADSDEQFF
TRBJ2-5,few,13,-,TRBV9,TGTGCCAGCAGCGCCAGTACGCAAGAGACCCAGTACTTC,CASSASTQETQYF
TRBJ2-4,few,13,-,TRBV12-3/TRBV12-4,TGTGCCAGCAGCCTACTGATGGACTCGATTCAGTACTTC,CASSLLMDSIQYF
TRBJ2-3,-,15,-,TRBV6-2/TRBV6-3,TGTGCCAGCAGTCAACGCGGGACAGCCGATTTGGCGCAGTATTTT,CASSQRGTADLAQYF
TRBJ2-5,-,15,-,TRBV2,TGTGCCAGCAGTCGAAGACCGGGACAACAAGAGACCCAGTACTTC,CASSRRPGQQETQYF
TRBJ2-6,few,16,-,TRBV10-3,TGTGCCATCAGTGAGTCCAGGAACTCTGGGGCCAACGTCCTGACTTTC,CAISESRNSGANVLTF
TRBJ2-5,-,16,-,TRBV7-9,TGTGCCAGCAGCTTAGGTATCGTCGGGATAGGAGAGACCCAGTATTTC,CASSLGIVGIGETQYF
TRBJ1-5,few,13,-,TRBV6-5,TGTGCCAGCAGTGCGCGACAGATGGGCCCCCAGCATTTT,CASSARQMGPQHF
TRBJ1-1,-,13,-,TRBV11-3,TGTGCCAGCAGCTTTTTGGTTGGGACTGAAGCTTTCTTT,CASSFLVGTEAFF
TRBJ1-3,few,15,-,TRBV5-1,TGCGCCAGCAGCTTCCTGGGCGGCTCTGGAAACACCATATATTTT,CASSFLGGSGNTIYF
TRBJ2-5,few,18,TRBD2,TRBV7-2,TGTGCCAGCAGCCCCTTCGGGAAATTAGCGGGGGGGACGGAGACCCAGTACTTC,CASSPFGKLAGGTETQYF
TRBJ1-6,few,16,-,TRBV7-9,TGTGCCAGCAGCTTAGAGGGCCAGGGAATCCATTCACCCCTCCACTTT,CASSLEGQGIHSPLHF
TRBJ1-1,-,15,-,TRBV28,TGTGCCAGCAGTTTGGGTGGGCAGTTGAACACTGAAGCTTTCTTT,CASSLGGQLNTEAFF
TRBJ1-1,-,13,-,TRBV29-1,TGCAGCGTTGTCTACAGGCAGAACACTGAAGCTTTCTTT,CSVVYRQNTEAFF
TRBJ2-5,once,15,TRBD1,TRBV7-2,TGTGCCAGCAGCTCTAGGACAGGGGTAGAAGAGACCCAGTACTTC,CASSSRTGVEETQYF
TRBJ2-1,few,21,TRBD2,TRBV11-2,TGTGCCAGCAGCTTAGATTCGTCAGCGGGGGGCACACTCTACTCCTACAATGAGCAGTTCTTC,CASSLDSSAGGTLYSYNEQFF
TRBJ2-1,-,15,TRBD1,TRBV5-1,TGCGCCAGCAGCTTGCCGGGGACAGGGGCCAATGAGCAGTTCTTC,CASSLPGTGANEQFF
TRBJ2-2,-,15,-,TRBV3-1,TGTGCCAGCAGCCCGGCAGGGCTGAACACCGGGGAGCTGTTTTTT,CASSPAGLNTGELFF
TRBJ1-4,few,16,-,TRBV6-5,TGTGCCAGCAGTTACGACGCGCGCAGTCGTAATGAAAAACTGTTTTTT,CASSYDARSRNEKLFF
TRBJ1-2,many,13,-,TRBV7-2,TGTGCCAGCAGCCTCGGGACGGCTTATGGCTACACCTTC,CASSLGTAYGYTF
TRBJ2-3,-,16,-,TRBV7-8,TGTGCCAGCAGCTTAGTAGGAGCTGCAATGGCAGATACGCAGTATTTT,CASSLVGAAMADTQYF
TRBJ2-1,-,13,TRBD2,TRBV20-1,TGCAGTGCTAGTAAGAGCGGGGGCAATGAGCAGTTCTTC,CSASKSGGNEQFF
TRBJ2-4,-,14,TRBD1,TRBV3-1,TGTGCCAGCAGCCAAGCCGGGACAGGGGCTATTCAGTACTTC,CASSQAGTGAIQYF
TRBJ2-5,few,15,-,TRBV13,TGTGCCAGCAGCTTAGGAGGGAGATCGCGAGAGACCCAGTACTTC,CASSLGGRSRETQYF
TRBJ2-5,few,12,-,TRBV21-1,TGTGCCATATACAGGGGAGGAGAGACCCAGTACTTC,CAIYRGGETQYF
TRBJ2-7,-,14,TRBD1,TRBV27,TGTGCCAGCAGAAAGGGGACAGGGCCCTACGAGCAGTACTTC,CASRKGTGPYEQYF
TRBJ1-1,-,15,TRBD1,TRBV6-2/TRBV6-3,TGTGCCAGCAGTTCCGGACAGGTTGGTTTGGCTGAAGCTTTCTTT,CASSSGQVGLAEAFF
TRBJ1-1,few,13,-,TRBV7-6,TGTGCCAGCAGCACGACCCGGGGGACTGAAGCTTTCTTT,CASSTTRGTEAFF
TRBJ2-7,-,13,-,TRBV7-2,TGTGCCAGCAGTCAGGACAAATTCTACGAGCAGTACTTC,CASSQDKFYEQYF
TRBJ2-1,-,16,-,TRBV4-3,TGCGCCAGCAGCCAAGATTGGGGGGAGTCCTACAATGAGCAGTTCTTC,CASSQDWGESYNEQFF
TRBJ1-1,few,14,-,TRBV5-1,TGCGCCAGCGGCCCCGGAGGATTGAACACTGAAGCTTTCTTT,CASGPGGLNTEAFF
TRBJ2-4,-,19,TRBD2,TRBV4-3,TGCGCCAGCAGACCCGGGACTAGCGGGGGCCTGGGGGCCAAAAACATTCAGTACTTC,CASRPGTSGGLGAKNIQYF
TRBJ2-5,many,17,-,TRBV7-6,TGTGCCAGCAGCTTAAATGGTATCGGCGGTGGCCAAGAGACCCAGTACTTC,CASSLNGIGGGQETQYF
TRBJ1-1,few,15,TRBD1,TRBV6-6,TGTGCCAGCAGTTACCCGACGAGGGGGCTCACTGAAGCTTTCTTT,CASSYPTRGLTEAFF
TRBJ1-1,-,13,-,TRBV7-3,TGTGCCAGCAGCTTAAGTCGTTGGACTGAAGCTTTCTTT,CASSLSRWTEAFF
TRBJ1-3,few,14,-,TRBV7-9,TGTGCCAGCAGCTTAACCGACAGTCGAAACACCATATATTTT,CASSLTDSRNTIYF
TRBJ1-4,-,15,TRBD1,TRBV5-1,TGCGCCAGCCGTTCAGGGGGGGCAACTAATGAAAAACTGTTTTTT,CASRSGGATNEKLFF
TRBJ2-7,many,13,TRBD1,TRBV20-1,TGCAGTGCTATAAGGACAGGGGGTTACGAGCAGTACTTC,CSAIRTGGYEQYF
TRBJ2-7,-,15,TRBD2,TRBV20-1,TGCAGTGCTAGACTCTGGGCGGGGGGTGCCTACGAGCAGTACTTC,CSARLWAGGAYEQYF
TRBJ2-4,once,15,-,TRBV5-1,TGCGCCAGCAGCGCCTCCCCTAGCACCGAAAACATTCAGTACTTC,CASSASPSTENIQYF
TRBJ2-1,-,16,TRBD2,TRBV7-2,TGTGCCAGCAACTCGGGGAGCGGGGGGTCCTACAATGAGCAGTTCTTC,CASNSGSGGSYNEQFF
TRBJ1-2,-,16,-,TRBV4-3,TGCGCCAGCAGCCAAGTTGGGGAAGGCTTCCCCTATGGCTACACCTTC,CASSQVGEGFPYGYTF
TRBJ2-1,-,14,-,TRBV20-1,TGCAGTGCCCCCCGACTAGTGTTCTCCAATGAGCAGTTCTTC,CSAPRLVFSNEQFF
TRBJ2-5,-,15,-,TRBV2,TGTGCCAGCAGTTACCGCCTCCAAACCGGGGAGACCCAGTACTTC,CASSYRLQTGETQYF
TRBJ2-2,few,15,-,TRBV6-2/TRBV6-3,TGTGCCAGCACCCCATACATCCCCACGCGTGGGGAGCTGTTTTTT,CASTPYIPTRGELFF
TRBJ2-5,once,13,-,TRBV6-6,TGTGCCATTGGTGGGGACGAGCAAGAGACCCAGTACTTC,CAIGGDEQETQYF
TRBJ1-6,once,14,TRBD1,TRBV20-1,TGCAGTGCTAGAAGGGACAGGGGGAGTTCACCCCTCCACTTT,CSARRDRGSSPLHF
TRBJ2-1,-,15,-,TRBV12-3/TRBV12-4,TGTGCCAGCAGTTTAAGCGGAGGGGCCAGGCATGAGCAGTTCTTC,CASSLSGGARHEQFF
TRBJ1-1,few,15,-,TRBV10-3,TGTGCCATCAGTGTCGCCGACGGGGGGAACACTGAAGCTTTCTTT,CAISVADGGNTEAFF
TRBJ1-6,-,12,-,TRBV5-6,TGTGCCAGCACGGGGAGGGATTCACCCCTCCACTTT,CASTGRDSPLHF
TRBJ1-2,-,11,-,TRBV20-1,TGCAGTGCTCGAGGGGTTAACGGCTACACCTTC,CSARGVNGYTF
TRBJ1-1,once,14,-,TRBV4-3,TGCGCCAGCAGCCCCGGGCCTACGAGCACTGAAGCTTTCTTT,CASSPGPTSTEAFF